The 4 T cell receptor beta chains below all came from one sample that was sequenced in a study of T cell responses to AZD1222 COVID-19 vaccine. TCRdb's table, derived via immunoSEQ multiplex PCR, lists solely in-frame clones and lacks some. The sample has 130,000 or so clones; just under 95% are singletons. This material consisted of peripheral blood, taken on day 0 of AZD1222 vaccination. These receptors originate from an adult in good health.

This chain connects TRBV12-3 or TRBV12-4 to TRBJ1-1, with a weak D call TRBD1 (6 bases). The CDR3 has 13 residues. With 7 bases removed from V and 5 bases from J, the gap between germline ends came to 14 bases. In DNA, the CDR3 is TGTGCCAGCATCCAGGGGCTGAGGACTGAAGCTTTCTTT. Encoded protein: CASIQGLRTEAFF.

This chain links TRBV2 with TRBJ2-7, with D unresolved. Per the germline V gene, CDR1 is SNHLY and CDR2 is FYNNEI. V shed 5 bases and J shed 0 bases, with 11 bases lying between them. CDR3 length equals 14 residues. The CDR3 DNA follows: TGTGCCAGCAGTCCGACAACGATCTCCTACGAGCAGTACTTC. This sequence encodes CASSPTTISYEQYF. Variable domain in full (rest from reference TRBV2 and TRBJ2-7): EPEVTQTPSHQVTQMGQEVILRCVPISNHLYFYWYRQILGQKVEFLVSFYNNEISEKSEIFDDQFSVERPDGSNFTLKIRSTKLEDSAMYFCASSPTTISYEQYFGPGTRLTVT.

The gene calls are TRBV6-2 or TRBV6-3 and TRBJ2-2, with a tentative D call TRBD2 (5 bases). V lost 2 bases to trimming and J lost 7 bases, with 17 bases between them. Germline V gene data show CDR1 as MNHEY and CDR2 as SVGEGT. This CDR3 is 16 amino acids long. For the CDR3, the DNA is TGTGCCAGCAGTTACACGGAACAACTAGGAAGCGGGGAGCTGTTTTTT. Residues: CASSYTEQLGSGELFF.

The genes are TRBV28 and TRBJ1-4; 7 bases are shared with TRBD1. The V segment lost 5 bases and the J segment 5 bases; nucleotides outside the gene matches: 8. This CDR3 comprises 15 residues. Germline V gene lookup returns CDR1 MDHEN and CDR2 SYDVKM. The CDR3 here is CASSHKQGWNEKLFF. CDR3 nucleotides: TGTGCCAGCAGTCACAAACAGGGGTGGAATGAAAAACTGTTTTTT. The whole variable domain, remainder taken from reference TRBV28 and TRBJ1-4, is DVKVTQSSRYLVKRTGEKVFLECVQDMDHENMFWYRQDPGLGLRLIYFSYDVKMKEKGDIPEGYSVSREKKERFSLILESASTNQTSMYLCASSHKQGWNEKLFFGSGTQLSVL.